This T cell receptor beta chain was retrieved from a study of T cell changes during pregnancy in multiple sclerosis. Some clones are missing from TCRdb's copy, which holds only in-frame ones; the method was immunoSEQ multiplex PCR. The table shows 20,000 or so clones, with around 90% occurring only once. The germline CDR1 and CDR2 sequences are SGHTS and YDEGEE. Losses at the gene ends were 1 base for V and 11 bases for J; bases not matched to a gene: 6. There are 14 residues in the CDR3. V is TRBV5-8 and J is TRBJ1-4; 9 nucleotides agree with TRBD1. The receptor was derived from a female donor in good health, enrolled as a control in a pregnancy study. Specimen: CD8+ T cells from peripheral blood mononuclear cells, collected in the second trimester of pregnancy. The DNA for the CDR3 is TGTGCCAGCAGCTTGACACAGGGGGCGGCGAAACTGTTTTTT. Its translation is CASSLTQGAAKLFF.